Shown below are 2 T cell receptor beta chains from a single sample sequenced in a study of blood T cells in healthy people across ages. Next came a second PCR, run for roughly 6 to 11 cycles, which used a sample-barcoded 5' primer along with a J-beta primer mix. Each CDR3 protein gets one entry after TCRdb re-called the 5' RACE reads with MiXCR. The table shows some 1,500,000 distinct CDR3 sequences, with less than 45% occurring only once. Sequenced: blood. The receptor source for this set is a woman aged 18 to 35 in good health.

The V and J genes are TRBV29-1 and TRBJ1-5; D gene ambiguous. The length of the CDR3 is 13 residues. Germline loops: CDR1 SQVTM, CDR2 ANQGSEA. Trimming removed 3 bases at V and 8 bases at J, with 14 bases between. This CDR3 reads CSVDSGDGKPQHF. The CDR3 nucleotides are TGCAGCGTTGATTCGGGTGACGGTAAGCCCCAGCATTTT.

This clonotype was seen only a few times. The rearrangement links TRBV12-3 or TRBV12-4 to TRBJ1-6; TRBD1 matches at 7 bases. This CDR3 has 13 residues. The ends lost 6 bases at V and 7 bases at J; junction bases unmatched: 3. The CDR3 nucleotides read TGTGCCAGCAGCTGGGACAGCAATTCACCCCTCCACTTT. Translating it yields CASSWDSNSPLHF.